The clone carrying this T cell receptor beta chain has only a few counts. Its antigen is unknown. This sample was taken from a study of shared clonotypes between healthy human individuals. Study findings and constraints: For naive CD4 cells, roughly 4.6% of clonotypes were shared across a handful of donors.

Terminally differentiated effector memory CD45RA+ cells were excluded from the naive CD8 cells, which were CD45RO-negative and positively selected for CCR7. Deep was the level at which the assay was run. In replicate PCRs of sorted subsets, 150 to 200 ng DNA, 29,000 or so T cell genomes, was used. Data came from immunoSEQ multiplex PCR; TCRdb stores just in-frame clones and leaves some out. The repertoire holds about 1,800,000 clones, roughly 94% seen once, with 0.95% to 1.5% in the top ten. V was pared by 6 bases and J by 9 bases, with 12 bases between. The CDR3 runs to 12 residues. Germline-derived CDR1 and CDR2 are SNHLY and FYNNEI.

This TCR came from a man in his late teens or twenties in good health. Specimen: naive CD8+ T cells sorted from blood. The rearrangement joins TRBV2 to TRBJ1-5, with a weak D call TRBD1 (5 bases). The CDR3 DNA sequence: TGTGCCAGCAGGGAGGGGATAAGGCCCCAGCATTTT. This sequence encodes CASREGIRPQHF.